Given below is one T cell receptor beta chain in context. The sample originates from a study of T cell clones after liver transplantation. Study at large: TCRbeta sequencing after a pre-transplant mixed lymphocyte reaction identified graft-donor-reactive clones, later tracked in post-transplant blood.

TCRdb's table, derived via immunoSEQ multiplex PCR, lists solely in-frame clones and lacks some. The profile shows tens of thousands of clones, roughly 70% of them singletons. The V gene lost 2 bases and the J gene lost 2 bases, with 7 bases spanning the gap. The CDR3 has 14 amino acids. Germline assignment: CDR1 ENHRY and CDR2 SYGVKD. This receptor was taken from a human patient who received a liver transplant. The T cells may partly be graft donor cells. Material: CD4+ T cells from blood, obtained at the approximately 15-month timepoint. This chain links TRBV10-3 with TRBJ1-5; D is ambiguous. CDR3 coding DNA: TGTGCCATCAGTGAGGGGTACGGCAATCAGCCCCAGCATTTT. The encoded protein is CAISEGYGNQPQHF.